One sample yielded the 12 T cell receptor beta chains listed below, sequenced in a study of cytomegalovirus exposure and HLA in healthy donors. The PCR made use of 60 Vbeta and 13 Jbeta primers. Method: immunoSEQ multiplex PCR; TCRdb's copy keeps in-frame clones and lacks some. The profile shows about 100,000 clones, around 74% of them singletons. Sequencing input: PBMCs. All receptors come from a man aged 35-49 years in good health and CMV-seropositive.

The CDR3, as DNA: TGTGCCAGCAGCCCCCAAGGTGGGACTAAGCAGTTCTTC. Protein: CASSPQGGTKQFF. The V call is TRBV7-9, the J call TRBJ2-1; 7 nucleotides match TRBD2. V shed 5 bases, J shed 11 bases, and the junction held 9 bases outside the gene matches. Germline V gives CDR1 SEHNR, CDR2 FQNEAQ (reference sequence). The CDR3 spans 13 residues.

This clone was detected only a few times. The rearrangement links TRBV2 to TRBJ1-1; D is unclear. Trimming shortened V by 6 bases and J by 0 bases, and 11 bases separated the two germline ends. The CDR3 has 14 residues. The V gene's germline CDR1 is SNHLY and CDR2 FYNNEI. DNA for the CDR3: TGTGCCAGCAGAAGTATCCGGGTGAACACTGAAGCTTTCTTT. It yields the protein CASRSIRVNTEAFF. Looking up the rest from reference TRBV2 and TRBJ1-1 gives the full variable domain: EPEVTQTPSHQVTQMGQEVILRCVPISNHLYFYWYRQILGQKVEFLVSFYNNEISEKSEIFDDQFSVERPDGSNFTLKIRSTKLEDSAMYFCASRSIRVNTEAFFGQGTRLTVV.

The gene calls are TRBV6-5 and TRBJ2-7, with 9 bases lining up with TRBD1. Germline CDR1 reads MNHEY; CDR2 reads SVGAGI. Losses at the gene ends were 5 bases for V and 4 bases for J; bases not matched to a gene: 9. The CDR3 is made up of 15 amino acids. For the CDR3, the DNA is TGTGCCAGCAGTCTCTCTCCGGGACAGGGATACGAGCAGTACTTC. It translates to CASSLSPGQGYEQYF.

The chain carries TRBV7-6 and TRBJ2-7; possibly TRBD1 for D (5 bases). Germline V gene data show CDR1 as SGHVS and CDR2 as FNYEAQ. V was pared by 4 bases and J by 4 bases, with 8 bases between. The CDR3 extends over 12 amino acids. CDR3 coding DNA: TGTGCCAGCAGCTCGACAGTTTACGAGCAGTACTTC. It encodes CASSSTVYEQYF.

This clone has more than one count but fewer than ten. The chain uses TRBV6-6 and TRBJ1-3; D unresolved. The germline V gene encodes CDR1 MNHNY and CDR2 SVGAGI (reference sequence). Between the trimmed V and J ends, which lost 4 bases and 4 bases, there was a span of 14 bases. The CDR3 runs 15 residues. CDR3 in amino acids: CASSSFLTGGNTIYF. In nucleotides, the CDR3 is TGTGCCAGCAGTTCCTTCCTGACGGGGGGAAACACCATATATTTT.

The V gene is TRBV4-2, the J gene TRBJ2-3, with 13 bases lining up with TRBD2. CDR1 is LGHNA and CDR2 is YNFKEQ in the germline V gene. V was clipped by 4 bases and J by 4 bases; unmatched bases: 5. This CDR3 has 16 residues. This chain's CDR3 is CASSPAGTSGADTQYF. CDR3 coding DNA: TGTGCCAGCAGCCCGGCCGGGACTAGCGGGGCAGATACGCAGTATTTT.

This clone was seen a handful of times. The sample carries other DNA sequences with the same CDR3. The V and J genes are TRBV5-6 and TRBJ1-1, with 11 bases aligning to TRBD1. Germline V CDR1 and CDR2: SGHDT, YYEEEE. The V gene end was trimmed by 3 bases and the J gene end by 4 bases; junction bases not matched to a gene: 2. The CDR3 is made up of 14 amino acids. As DNA, the CDR3 is TGTGCCAGCAGCTGGGGACAGGGGGGCACTGAAGCTTTCTTT. It encodes CASSWGQGGTEAFF.

This chain uses TRBV5-8 with TRBJ1-4; 7 nucleotides align to TRBD1. Germline V gives CDR1 SGHTS, CDR2 YDEGEE. J was trimmed by 11 bases and V by 4 bases; bases with no gene match: 11. The CDR3 contains 14 residues. CDR3 DNA: TGTGCCAGCAGCGTCGGGACAGCCCCTCGTAAACTGTTTTTT. It is translated as CASSVGTAPRKLFF.

This clone was detected only once. The chain employs TRBV9 and TRBJ2-7; 9 positions agree with TRBD1. CDR3 size: 15 residues. V trimming: 3 bases; J trimming: 3 bases; junction bases outside the gene matches: 7. Germline loops: CDR1 SGDLS, CDR2 YYNGEE. In DNA form, the CDR3 reads TGTGCCAGCAGCGCGGGACAGGGCCCTCTCTACGAGCAGTACTTC. It specifies CASSAGQGPLYEQYF.

This rearrangement joins TRBV29-1 to TRBJ2-6, with D hard to call. Trimming shortened V by 4 bases and J by 4 bases, and 8 bases separated the two germline ends. The CDR3 runs 13 residues. Germline CDR1 and CDR2: SQVTM and ANQGSEA. The CDR3 sequence is CSVGQSGANVLTF. CDR3 bases: TGCAGCGTTGGTCAGTCAGGGGCCAACGTCCTGACTTTC.

For the CDR3, the DNA is TGTGCCAGCAGCCGTAGCGGGAGAGGAGATACGCAGTATTTT. This codes for CASSRSGRGDTQYF. V usage is TRBV6-5 and J usage is TRBJ2-3; TRBD2 aligns across 9 bases. V lost 6 bases and J lost 5; bases outside the gene matches: 6. The CDR3 runs 14 residues. CDR1 is MNHEY, CDR2 SVGAGI, per germline.

This rearrangement joins TRBV10-3 to TRBJ1-1; TRBD1 might be the D (6 bases). V lost 5 bases and J 7 bases, leaving 17 bases between the germline ends. The CDR3 extends over 14 amino acids. Germline V gene data show CDR1 as ENHRY and CDR2 as SYGVKD. CDR3 sequence reads: CAISPSQGRSEAFF. CDR3 DNA sequence: TGTGCCATCAGTCCTTCACAGGGCCGGAGTGAAGCTTTCTTT.